A selection of T cell receptor beta chains follows, all from one sample in a study of cytotoxic CD8 clonotypes in ibrutinib-treated CLL. Libraries were prepared by immunoSEQ multiplex PCR; TCRdb keeps only in-frame clonotypes and omits some of them. Of about 180,000 clones detected, 84% appear once; the ten largest clones hold 3.5% to 5.5%. The starting material was PBMCs, obtained after 24 months of ibrutinib treatment. All receptors derive from a human donor with chronic lymphocytic leukemia. The CDR3 runs from the conserved cysteine through the conserved F or W. D genes are given only for firm matches. The size entry is marked missing in some rows and otherwise reads once, few, many or a size class.

CASSSTGFQETQYF | TGTGCCAGCAGCTCAACAGGGTTTCAAGAGACCCAGTACTTC | TRBJ2-5 | . | TRBV7-6 | .
CASSIPGQATSGNTIYF | TGTGCCAGTAGTATCCCGGGACAGGCGACCTCTGGAAACACCATATATTTT | TRBJ1-3 | once | TRBV19 | TRBD1
CASSDGQGRNTEAFF | TGTGCCAGCAGCGATGGACAGGGACGGAACACTGAAGCTTTCTTT | TRBJ1-1 | . | TRBV6-6 | TRBD1
CASSQARVTGELFF | TGTGCCAGCAGTCAAGCTAGAGTCACCGGGGAGCTGTTTTTT | TRBJ2-2 | . | TRBV6-5 | .
CASRIQWGYQPQHF | TGTGCCAGCAGAATACAGTGGGGCTATCAGCCCCAGCATTTT | TRBJ1-5 | . | TRBV6-6 | .
CASSEIHGGTQYF | TGTGCCAGCAGTGAAATCCATGGAGGTACGCAGTATTTT | TRBJ2-3 | . | TRBV6-4 | .
CASSENWTGMQPQHF | TGTGCCAGCAGTGAAAACTGGACAGGGATGCAGCCCCAGCATTTT | TRBJ1-5 | few | TRBV6-1 | TRBD1
CASRSTSGGEAFF | TGTGCCAGCAGGTCAACCTCGGGAGGTGAAGCTTTCTTT | TRBJ1-1 | . | TRBV7-9 | .
CASSRGQGSGNTIYF | TGTGCCAGTAGTAGGGGACAGGGCTCTGGAAACACCATATATTTT | TRBJ1-3 | once | TRBV19 | TRBD1
CAWSVLTSGAGGQYF | TGTGCCTGGAGTGTACTGACTAGCGGGGCCGGGGGGCAGTATTTT | TRBJ2-3 | once | TRBV30 | TRBD2
CASSSGQGFSGNTIYF | TGCGCCAGCAGCTCCGGACAGGGTTTCTCTGGAAACACCATATATTTT | TRBJ1-3 | . | TRBV5-1 | TRBD1
CASSDGRGISPLHF | TGTGCCAGCAGTGACGGCCGGGGGATCTCACCCCTCCACTTT | TRBJ1-6 | . | TRBV2 | .
CASSMVLNEKLFF | TGTGCCAGCAGTATGGTACTTAATGAAAAACTGTTTTTT | TRBJ1-4 | few | TRBV6-5 | .
CASSPQTGGTYYSGANVLTF | TGTGCCAGCTCACCACAGACAGGGGGTACCTACTACTCTGGGGCCAACGTCCTGACTTTC | TRBJ2-6 | . | TRBV18 | TRBD1
CASSLVGGVQPQHF | TGTGCCAGCAGCTTGGTGGGAGGGGTTCAGCCCCAGCATTTT | TRBJ1-5 | . | TRBV5-5 | .
CASSLASTGPEQYF | TGTGCCAGCAGCTTGGCCTCGACAGGGCCCGAGCAGTACTTC | TRBJ2-7 | few | TRBV5-4 | TRBD1
CASNNQGPLDGYTF | TGTGCCAGCAACAACCAGGGGCCCCTGGATGGCTACACCTTC | TRBJ1-2 | . | TRBV6-1 | .
CASSTRTERRFEAFF | TGTGCCAGTAGTACGCGGACAGAAAGAAGGTTCGAAGCTTTCTTT | TRBJ1-1 | . | TRBV19 | .
CASSPLGTEAFF | TGTGCCAGCAGCCCCCTAGGGACTGAAGCTTTCTTT | TRBJ1-1 | . | TRBV7-6 | .
CASSTRLAGDGETQYF | TGTGCCAGCTCAACGCGACTAGCGGGGGACGGAGAGACCCAGTACTTC | TRBJ2-5 | . | TRBV18 | TRBD2
CAWTGAGNQPQHF | TGTGCCTGGACAGGGGCGGGCAATCAGCCCCAGCATTTT | TRBJ1-5 | few | TRBV30 | .
CAISPGQTGPTEAFF | TGTGCCATCAGCCCGGGACAGACGGGTCCCACTGAAGCTTTCTTT | TRBJ1-1 | . | TRBV10-3 | TRBD1
CASSSGTGSYEQYF | TGTGCCAGCAGCTCCGGGACAGGATCCTACGAGCAGTACTTC | TRBJ2-7 | . | TRBV7-9 | TRBD1
CSWSELHTEAFF | TGCAGCTGGTCCGAGCTACACACTGAAGCTTTCTTT | TRBJ1-1 | . | TRBV29-1 | .
CAWSVGLAGARGDEQYF | TGTGCCTGGAGTGTGGGGCTAGCGGGAGCCCGAGGAGACGAGCAGTACTTC | TRBJ2-7 | . | TRBV30 | TRBD2
CATQRQFGYYNEQFF | TGTGCCACCCAGCGACAGTTTGGATACTACAATGAGCAGTTCTTC | TRBJ2-1 | . | TRBV6-1 | .
CASSLTDNEQLF | TGTGCCAGCAGCTTAACTGACAATGAGCAGCTCTTC | TRBJ2-1 | . | TRBV7-6 | .
CARARGLGSEEKLFF | TGTGCCCGGGCGCGAGGGCTGGGATCGGAAGAAAAACTGTTTTTT | TRBJ1-4 | . | TRBV30 | .
CASSPQGSGNQPQHF | TGTGCCAGCAGCCCGCAGGGGAGTGGCAATCAGCCCCAGCATTTT | TRBJ1-5 | few | TRBV11-2 | .
CASRATGVANTEAFF | TGTGCCAGCAGGGCGACAGGGGTTGCGAACACTGAAGCTTTCTTT | TRBJ1-1 | . | TRBV2 | TRBD1
CASSQSRTHENQPQHF | TGTGCCAGCAGCCAATCGCGTACCCACGAGAATCAGCCCCAGCATTTT | TRBJ1-5 | . | TRBV16 | .
CASSEFQHF | TGTGCCAGCAGTGAATTTCAGCACTTC | TRBJ2-4 | . | TRBV2 | .
CASSLPDRDGYGYTF | TGTGCCAGCAGCCTACCGGACAGGGACGGCTATGGCTACACCTTC | TRBJ1-2 | . | TRBV7-9 | TRBD1
CASSHAGVTHYGYTF | TGTGCCAGCAGCCACGCAGGGGTAACCCACTATGGCTACACCTTC | TRBJ1-2 | . | TRBV7-3 | .
CASRSAGVVGNEQFF | TGTGCCAGCAGGTCGGCAGGTGTAGTAGGCAATGAGCAGTTCTTC | TRBJ2-1 | . | TRBV27 | .
CASSYSEGRADTQYF | TGTGCCAGCAGTTACTCAGAGGGGAGGGCAGATACGCAGTATTTT | TRBJ2-3 | . | TRBV6-5 | TRBD2
CASSLTGRGAEAFF | TGCGCCAGCAGCCTGACAGGGCGAGGGGCTGAAGCTTTCTTT | TRBJ1-1 | . | TRBV5-1 | TRBD1
CASSSEHGTDTQYF | TGCGCCAGCAGCTCCGAACACGGGACAGATACGCAGTATTTT | TRBJ2-3 | . | TRBV5-1 | .
CASSLGSDGGGYTF | TGCGCCAGCAGCCTGGGGTCCGACGGTGGTGGCTACACCTTC | TRBJ1-2 | . | TRBV5-1 | .
CASREQVLNTEAFF | TGTGCCAGCAGGGAACAGGTCCTGAACACTGAAGCTTTCTTT | TRBJ1-1 | . | TRBV7-2 | .
CASSYAEGRKTEAFF | TGTGCCAGCAGTTACGCGGAAGGACGGAAAACTGAAGCTTTCTTT | TRBJ1-1 | . | TRBV6-5 | .
CATGGGTDTQYF | TGTGCCACCGGAGGGGGCACAGATACGCAGTATTTT | TRBJ2-3 | . | TRBV15 | .
CASSKSGNPSYEQYF | TGTGCCAGCAGCAAGTCGGGAAACCCTTCGTACGAGCAGTACTTC | TRBJ2-7 | . | TRBV21-1 | .
CASSHRGVWEETQYF | TGTGCCAGCAGCCACAGAGGAGTTTGGGAAGAGACCCAGTACTTC | TRBJ2-5 | . | TRBV14 | .
CASSPSDAGTSKNIQYF | TGTGCCAGCAGCCCCTCTGACGCGGGTACGTCTAAAAACATTCAGTACTTC | TRBJ2-4 | . | TRBV7-9 | .
CASRVLGQGSGNTIYF | TGTGCCAGCCGAGTCCTGGGACAGGGCTCTGGAAACACCATATATTTT | TRBJ1-3 | once | TRBV6-6 | TRBD1
CASSLTTIAGGSTGELFF | TGTGCCAGCAGCTTAACCACGATAGCGGGAGGGAGTACCGGGGAGCTGTTTTTT | TRBJ2-2 | . | TRBV11-2 | TRBD2
CASSYGVRREKLFF | TGTGCCAGCAGCTATGGGGTGAGGCGTGAAAAACTGTTTTTT | TRBJ1-4 | . | TRBV6-5 | .
CASSWTPGNTIYF | TGTGCCAGTAGTTGGACGCCGGGAAACACCATATATTTT | TRBJ1-3 | . | TRBV19 | .
CATQETGGVDTQYF | TGTGCCACACAGGAAACAGGGGGAGTAGATACGCAGTATTTT | TRBJ2-3 | few | TRBV19 | TRBD1
CASSGENTEAFF | TGTGCCAGCAGCGGAGAGAACACTGAAGCTTTCTTT | TRBJ1-1 | . | TRBV9 | .
CASTNAHPLKAGELFF | TGCGCCAGCACGAACGCCCACCCCCTCAAGGCCGGGGAGCTGTTTTTT | TRBJ2-2 | . | TRBV23-1 | .
CASSRGVETEAFF | TGTGCCAGCAGCCGGGGGGTGGAGACTGAAGCTTTCTTT | TRBJ1-1 | . | TRBV7-7 | .
CATSRAIQSHYGYTF | TGTGCCACCAGCAGAGCGATACAGAGTCACTATGGCTACACCTTC | TRBJ1-2 | . | TRBV15 | .